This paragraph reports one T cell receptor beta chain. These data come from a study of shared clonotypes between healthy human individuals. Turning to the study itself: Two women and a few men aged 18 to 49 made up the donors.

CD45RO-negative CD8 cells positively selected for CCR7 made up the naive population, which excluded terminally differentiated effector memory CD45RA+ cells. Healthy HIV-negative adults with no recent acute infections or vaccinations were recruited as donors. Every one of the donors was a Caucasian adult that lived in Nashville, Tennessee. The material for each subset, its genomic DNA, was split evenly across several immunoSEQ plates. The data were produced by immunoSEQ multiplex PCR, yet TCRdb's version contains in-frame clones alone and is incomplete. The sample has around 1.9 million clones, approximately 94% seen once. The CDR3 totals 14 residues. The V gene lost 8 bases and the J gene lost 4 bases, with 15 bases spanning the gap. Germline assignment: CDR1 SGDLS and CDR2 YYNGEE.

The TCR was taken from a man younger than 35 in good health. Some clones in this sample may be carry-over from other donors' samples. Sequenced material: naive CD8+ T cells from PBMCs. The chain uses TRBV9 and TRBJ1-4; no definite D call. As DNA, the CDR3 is TGTGCCAGTTCGGGTACCTCTCGTAATGAAAAACTGTTTTTT. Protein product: CASSGTSRNEKLFF.